Below, 4 T cell receptor beta chains from the same sample are listed, as sequenced in a study of cytomegalovirus exposure and HLA in healthy donors. Both 60 Vbeta primers and 13 Jbeta primers went into the PCR. Sequencing was performed with immunoSEQ multiplex PCR; in TCRdb, only in-frame clones are kept and a portion is missing. The table shows over 65,000 clones, with roughly 80% occurring only once. Specimen: PBMCs. Receptors originate from a woman between 25 and 40 years old in good health and CMV-seropositive.

This chain links TRBV5-1 with TRBJ2-1, with TRBD2 matching 14 bases. V lost 4 bases to trimming and J lost 7 bases; unmatched junction nucleotides: 10. The CDR3 runs 17 residues. Looked up from germline, CDR1 is SGHRS and CDR2 is YFSETQ. The CDR3, as DNA: TGCGCCAGCAGCATTCAATCGGGGACTAGCGGGAGAAATGAGCAGTTCTTC. It specifies CASSIQSGTSGRNEQFF.

The chain carries TRBV19 and TRBJ2-2; 8 positions match TRBD2. From germline, CDR1 is LNHDA and CDR2 SQIVND (reference sequence). The V segment lost 6 bases and the J segment 1 base; nucleotides outside the gene matches: 1. This CDR3 spans 14 amino acids. The DNA of the CDR3 is TGTGCCAGTAGAACTAGCGGGAACACCGGGGAGCTGTTTTTT. Translating it yields CASRTSGNTGELFF.

The V and J genes are TRBV29-1 and TRBJ1-2; D perhaps matches TRBD1 (6 bases). Trimming removed 4 bases from V and 0 bases from J, with 12 bases in between. The CDR3 is made up of 14 amino acids. Germline V gene sequence: CDR1 SQVTM, CDR2 ANQGSEA. CDR3 in DNA: TGCAGCGTTGTGATCCCAGGGGCTAACTATGGCTACACCTTC. Translation gives CSVVIPGANYGYTF. Full variable domain (remainder filled in from reference TRBV29-1 and TRBJ1-2): SAVISQKPSRDICQRGTSLTIQCQVDSQVTMMFWYRQQPGQSLTLIATANQGSEATYESGFVIDKFPISRPNLTFSTLTVSNMSPEDSSIYLCSVVIPGANYGYTFGSGTRLTVV.

This chain joins TRBV6-5 and TRBJ2-1; D ambiguous. The CDR3 runs to 14 residues. V gave up 7 bases and J gave up 0 bases, with 10 bases separating them. Germline CDR1 reads MNHEY; CDR2 reads SVGAGI. The CDR3 here is CASTSDASYNEQFF. CDR3 DNA sequence: TGTGCCAGCACCAGCGACGCCTCCTACAATGAGCAGTTCTTC.